The 20 T cell receptor beta chains below all came from one sample that was sequenced in a study of human T cells and chemical hapten exposure. Time point given: healthy volunteer bleed at 2 weeks. Someone pulled total RNA out of unfractionated whole blood. TCRdb reanalysed the RACE reads using MiXCR and keeps one entry per CDR3 protein. In the table there are 130,000 or so distinct CDR3 sequences, approximately 9.1% of which are singletons. The sequenced sample was whole blood. The receptor set was obtained from a male donor in good health. Some clones in this sample may be carry-over from other donors' samples.

This clonotype was seen repeatedly, ten times or more. CDR3 in amino acids: CASSESPTANYGYTF. The CDR3 region has the DNA TGTGCCAGCAGTGAAAGCCCGACAGCTAACTATGGCTACACCTTC. This rearrangement joins TRBV2 to TRBJ1-2; D possibly corresponds to TRBD1 (5 bases). This CDR3 has 15 residues. Germline V gene lookup returns CDR1 SNHLY and CDR2 FYNNEI. Trimming stripped 2 bases from V and 0 bases from J, with 10 bases between.

This sequence joins TRBV3-1 and TRBJ2-7; no clear D gene. Looked up from germline, CDR1 is LGHDT and CDR2 is YNNKEL (reference sequence). Trimming took 3 bases from V and 1 from J, leaving 4 bases between them. The CDR3 is 12 amino acids. CDR3: CASSHSSYEQYF. The CDR3 DNA sequence: TGTGCCAGCAGCCATTCTTCCTACGAGCAGTACTTC.

This clonotype has a handful of counts. The chain joins TRBV20-1 to TRBJ2-2; 11 bases align to TRBD2. This CDR3 comprises 19 residues. The germline V gene has CDR1 DFQATT and CDR2 SNEGSKA (reference sequence). V shed 2 bases and J 0 bases; nucleotides not matched to a gene: 11. This CDR3 reads CSARTLRLAGTANTGELFF. CDR3 sequence (DNA): TGCAGTGCTAGAACGCTGCGACTAGCGGGAACAGCGAACACCGGGGAGCTGTTTTTT.

The V call is TRBV3-1, the J call TRBJ1-4, with D perhaps matching TRBD1 (5 bases). The V end was cut by 2 bases, the J end by 8 bases, with 12 bases between. Germline loops: CDR1 LGHDT, CDR2 YNNKEL (reference sequence). This CDR3 has 14 residues. CDR3 bases: TGTGCCAGCAGCCAAACAAAGGGGCGAGAAAAACTGTTTTTT. This gives the protein CASSQTKGREKLFF.

This rearrangement joins TRBV7-2 to TRBJ2-4; D remains ambiguous. Germline V gene sequence: CDR1 SGHTA, CDR2 FQGNSA. V gave up 3 bases and J gave up 0 bases, with 6 bases separating them. This CDR3 is 14 amino acids long. CDR3 coding DNA: TGTGCCAGCAGCTTGGGGTTAGCCAAAAACATTCAGTACTTC. The encoded protein is CASSLGLAKNIQYF. The whole variable domain, remainder taken from reference TRBV7-2 and TRBJ2-4, is GAGVSQSPSNKVTEKGKDVELRCDPISGHTALYWYRQSLGQGLEFLIYFQGNSAPDKSGLPSDRFSAERTGGSVSTLTIQRTQQEDSAVYLCASSLGLAKNIQYFGAGTRLSVL.

This clonotype turned up a few times. The CDR3: CASATGYSYNEQFF. CDR3 DNA: TGTGCCAGCGCGACCGGGTACTCCTACAATGAGCAGTTCTTC. The chain joins TRBV12-3 or TRBV12-4 to TRBJ2-1, with D uncertain. There are 14 residues in the CDR3. Trimming removed 8 bases from V and 0 bases from J, with 11 bases in between.

This chain connects TRBV21-1 to TRBJ2-7. TRBV21-1 is marked as a pseudogene. The CDR3 is 13 amino acids. The CDR3 loop is CAGIQREQYEQYF. In nucleotides, the CDR3 is TGTGCCGGAATTCAAAGGGAACAGTACGAGCAGTACTTC.

This clonotype appeared a few times. This sequence joins TRBV12-3 or TRBV12-4 and TRBJ1-1; D may be TRBD1 (5 bases). The CDR3 sequence is 13 residues long. V shed 5 bases and J shed 7 bases, with 14 bases lying between them. Written as DNA, the CDR3 is TGTGCCAGCAGTGGGGACGGGAGAAGTGAAGCTTTCTTT. Translated: CASSGDGRSEAFF.

This clonotype was observed a handful of times. The chain uses TRBV15 and TRBJ1-3, with D hard to call. The CDR3 totals 15 residues. Trimming stripped 4 bases from V and 4 bases from J, with 14 bases between. Germline lookup yields CDR1 LNHNV and CDR2 YYDKDF (reference sequence). The CDR3: CATSKGRSVGNTIYF. CDR3 coding DNA: TGTGCCACCAGCAAGGGTAGATCGGTAGGAAACACCATATATTTT. The full variable domain, completed using reference TRBV15 and TRBJ1-3, is DAMVIQNPRYQVTQFGKPVTLSCSQTLNHNVMYWYQQKSSQAPKLLFHYYDKDFNNEADTPDNFQSRRPNTSFCFLDIRSPGLGDTAMYLCATSKGRSVGNTIYFGEGSWLTVV.

The chain recombines TRBV20-1 with TRBJ2-7, with 7 nucleotides matching TRBD2. This CDR3 contains 13 residues. The germline gives CDR1 DFQATT, CDR2 SNEGSKA (reference sequence). J gave up 5 bases and V 6 bases, and 10 bases lay outside the gene matches. CDR3 sequence: CSAIPGGWNEQYF. The CDR3 DNA reads as TGCAGTGCCATCCCGGGGGGATGGAACGAGCAGTACTTC.

The genes are TRBV2 and TRBJ1-5, with a weak D call TRBD1 (5 bases). The CDR3 loop spans 14 amino acids. V was pared by 4 bases and J by 2 bases, with 9 bases between. Germline-derived CDR1 and CDR2 are SNHLY and FYNNEI. The CDR3 sequence is CASSVGARNQPQHF. In DNA, the CDR3 is TGTGCCAGCAGTGTCGGGGCGCGCAATCAGCCCCAGCATTTT.

In this sample, this clonotype turned up many times. The V call is TRBV6-2 or TRBV6-3, the J call TRBJ2-7, with D possibly TRBD1 on 5 matching bases. V gave up 4 bases and J gave up 2 bases, with 12 bases separating them. The germline V gene has CDR1 MNHEY and CDR2 SVGEGT. The CDR3 totals 14 residues. The CDR3 DNA is TGTGCCAGCAGTTTTAGGGGCAATACCTACGAGCAGTACTTC. This sequence encodes CASSFRGNTYEQYF.

The V call is TRBV19, the J call TRBJ2-3, with 7 bases matching TRBD1. CDR1 is LNHDA, CDR2 SQIVND, per germline (reference sequence). The length of the CDR3 is 16 residues. The V gene end was trimmed by 2 bases and the J gene end by 0 bases; junction bases not matched to a gene: 5. The CDR3 region is CASSIKNRGSTDTQYF. CDR3 DNA sequence: TGTGCCAGTAGTATAAAGAACAGGGGAAGCACAGATACGCAGTATTTT.

The genes are TRBV2 and TRBJ1-1; TRBD1 matches at 9 bases. V lost 11 bases, J lost 4 bases, and 5 bases stayed unmatched. Per the germline V gene, CDR1 is SNHLY and CDR2 is FYNNEI. The CDR3 is 12 amino acids. In DNA, the CDR3 is TGTGCCTGTGGACAGGGGACCACTGAAGCTTTCTTT. Translation: CACGQGTTEAFF.

This clonotype showed up many times. The rearrangement links TRBV6-5 to TRBJ2-2; 11 bases are a match to TRBD1. The ends lost 2 bases at V and 6 bases at J; junction bases unmatched: 11. The CDR3 is made up of 18 amino acids. Germline assignment: CDR1 MNHEY and CDR2 SVGAGI. CDR3 sequence: CASSYRTLPGQGAGELFF. CDR3 bases: TGTGCCAGCAGTTACCGAACATTACCGGGACAGGGGGCCGGGGAGCTGTTTTTT.

This clonotype was observed a few times. This sequence joins TRBV7-9 and TRBJ2-1; D is uncertain. The V gene's germline CDR1 is SEHNR and CDR2 FQNEAQ (reference sequence). The ends were cut back, 3 bases at V and 8 bases at J, with 8 bases in the middle. The CDR3 covers 12 residues. CDR3 residues: CASSFDEDEQFF. The CDR3 nucleotides read TGTGCCAGCAGCTTTGACGAAGATGAGCAGTTCTTC.

Ten or more counts support this clonotype. The chain recombines TRBV2 with TRBJ2-7, with 9 positions matching TRBD2. The CDR3 extends over 13 amino acids. Germline V CDR1 and CDR2: SNHLY, FYNNEI. With V trimmed by 7 bases and J by 5 bases, 6 bases remained unmatched. The DNA of the CDR3 is TGTGCCAGCAAGCGGGGGGTTAAGGACGAGCAGTACTTC. It translates to CASKRGVKDEQYF.

This clonotype was seen many times. The chain couples TRBV28 to TRBJ1-1; D not resolved. V lost 5 bases and J 3 bases, leaving 16 bases between the germline ends. Looked up from germline, CDR1 is MDHEN and CDR2 is SYDVKM. The CDR3 is 15 amino acids. CDR3 nucleotides: TGTGCCAGCAGTACCCATGTATTCGTGGACACTGAAGCTTTCTTT. Amino acids: CASSTHVFVDTEAFF.

This clonotype was counted only a few times. One end of the junction varies from germline; a read error may be responsible. The gene calls are TRBV6-5 and TRBJ2-7; D is possibly TRBD2 (5 bases). The germline CDR1 and CDR2 sequences are MNHEY and SVGAGI. The CDR3 spans 14 residues. In nucleotides, the CDR3 is TGTGCCAGCAGTTCCGAGGGCCTCTCCCACGAGCAGTACTTC. Translated, it gives CASSSEGLSHEQYF.

V and J are TRBV18 and TRBJ1-4; a weak D match, TRBD1 (5 bases). The CDR3 consists of 15 residues. The V end was cut by 8 bases, the J end by 3 bases, with 16 bases between. Germline V gene sequence: CDR1 KGHSH, CDR2 LQKENI. CDR3 residues: CASANPGRANEKLFF. The CDR3 DNA is TGTGCCAGCGCCAATCCGGGACGAGCTAATGAAAAACTGTTTTTT.